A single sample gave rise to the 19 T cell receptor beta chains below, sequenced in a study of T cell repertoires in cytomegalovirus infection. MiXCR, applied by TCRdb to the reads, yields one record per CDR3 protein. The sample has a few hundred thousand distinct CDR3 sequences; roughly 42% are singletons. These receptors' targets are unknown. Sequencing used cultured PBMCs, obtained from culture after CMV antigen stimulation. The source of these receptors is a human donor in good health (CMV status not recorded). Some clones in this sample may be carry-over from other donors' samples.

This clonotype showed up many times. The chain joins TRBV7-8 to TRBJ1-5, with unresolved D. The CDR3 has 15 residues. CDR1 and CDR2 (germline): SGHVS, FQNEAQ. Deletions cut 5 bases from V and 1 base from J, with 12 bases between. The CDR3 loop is CASSLWAGSNQPQHF. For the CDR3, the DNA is TGTGCCAGCAGCCTTTGGGCCGGAAGCAATCAGCCCCAGCATTTT.

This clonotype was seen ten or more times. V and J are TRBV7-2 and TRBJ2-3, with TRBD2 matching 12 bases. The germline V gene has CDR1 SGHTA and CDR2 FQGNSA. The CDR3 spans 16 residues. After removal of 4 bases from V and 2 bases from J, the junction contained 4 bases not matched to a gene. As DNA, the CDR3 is TGTGCCAGCAGCTCTAGCGGGGGGGCCCACACAGATACGCAGTATTTT. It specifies CASSSSGGAHTDTQYF.

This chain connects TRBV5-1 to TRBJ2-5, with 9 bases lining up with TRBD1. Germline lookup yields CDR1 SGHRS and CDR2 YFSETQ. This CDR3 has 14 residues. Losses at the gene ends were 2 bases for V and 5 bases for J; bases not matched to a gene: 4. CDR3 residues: CASSFGQGKETQYF. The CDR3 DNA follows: TGCGCCAGCAGCTTCGGACAGGGGAAGGAGACCCAGTACTTC.

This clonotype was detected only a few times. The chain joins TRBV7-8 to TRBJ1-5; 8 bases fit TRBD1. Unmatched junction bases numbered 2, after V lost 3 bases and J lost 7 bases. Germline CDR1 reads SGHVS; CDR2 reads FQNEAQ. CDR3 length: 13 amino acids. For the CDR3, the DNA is TGTGCCAGCAGCTTCGACAGGGGACAGCCCCAGCATTTT. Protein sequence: CASSFDRGQPQHF.

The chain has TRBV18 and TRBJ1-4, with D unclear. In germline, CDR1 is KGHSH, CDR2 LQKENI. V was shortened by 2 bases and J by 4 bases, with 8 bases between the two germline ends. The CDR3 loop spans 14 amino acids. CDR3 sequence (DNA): TGTGCCAGCTCACCAATTCCAGATAATGAAAAACTGTTTTTT. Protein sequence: CASSPIPDNEKLFF.

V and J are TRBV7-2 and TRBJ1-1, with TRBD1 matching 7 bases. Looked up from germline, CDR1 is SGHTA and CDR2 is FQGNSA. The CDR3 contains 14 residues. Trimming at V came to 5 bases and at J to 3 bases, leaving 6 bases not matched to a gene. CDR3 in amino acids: CASSPSDRHTEAFF. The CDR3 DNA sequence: TGTGCCAGCAGCCCATCGGACAGGCACACTGAAGCTTTCTTT.

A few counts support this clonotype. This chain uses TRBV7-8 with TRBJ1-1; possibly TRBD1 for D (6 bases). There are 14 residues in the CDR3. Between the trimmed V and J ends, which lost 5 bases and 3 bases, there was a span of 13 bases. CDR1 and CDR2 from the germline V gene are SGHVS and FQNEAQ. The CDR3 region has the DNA TGTGCCAGCAGCGTCCGGGGGCGAGACACTGAAGCTTTCTTT. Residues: CASSVRGRDTEAFF.

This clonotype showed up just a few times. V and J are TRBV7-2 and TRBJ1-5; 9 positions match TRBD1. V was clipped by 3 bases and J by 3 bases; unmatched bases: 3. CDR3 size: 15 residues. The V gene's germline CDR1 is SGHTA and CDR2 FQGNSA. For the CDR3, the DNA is TGTGCCAGCAGCTTTAGGACAGGGGCCAATCAGCCCCAGCATTTT. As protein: CASSFRTGANQPQHF.

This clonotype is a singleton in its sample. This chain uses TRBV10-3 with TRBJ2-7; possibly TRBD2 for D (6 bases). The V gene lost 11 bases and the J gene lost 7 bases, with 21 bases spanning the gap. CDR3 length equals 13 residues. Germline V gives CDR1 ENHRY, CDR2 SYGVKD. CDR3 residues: CASHGDLGREQYF. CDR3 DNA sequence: TGTGCCTCACACGGGGACTTGGGTCGGGAGCAGTACTTC.

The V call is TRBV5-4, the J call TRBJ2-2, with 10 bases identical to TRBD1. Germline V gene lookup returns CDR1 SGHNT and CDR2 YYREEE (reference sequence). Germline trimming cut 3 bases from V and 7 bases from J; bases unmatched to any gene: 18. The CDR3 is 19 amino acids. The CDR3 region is CASSSAGGMTGGTSGELFF. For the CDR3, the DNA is TGTGCCAGCAGCTCGGCCGGTGGGATGACAGGGGGCACGAGCGGGGAGCTGTTTTTT.

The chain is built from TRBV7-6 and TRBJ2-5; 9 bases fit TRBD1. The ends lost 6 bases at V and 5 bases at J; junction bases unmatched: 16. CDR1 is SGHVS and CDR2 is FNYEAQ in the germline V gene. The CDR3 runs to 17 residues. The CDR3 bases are TGTGCCAGCAGTTTTGCCCCGGGACAGGGTTCTTGGGAGACCCAGTACTTC. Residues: CASSFAPGQGSWETQYF.

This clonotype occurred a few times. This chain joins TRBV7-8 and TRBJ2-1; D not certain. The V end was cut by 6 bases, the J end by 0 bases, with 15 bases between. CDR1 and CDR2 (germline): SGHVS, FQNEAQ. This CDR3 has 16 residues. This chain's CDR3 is CASRTTGPSSYNEQFF. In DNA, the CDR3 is TGTGCCAGCAGGACCACCGGGCCCAGCTCCTACAATGAGCAGTTCTTC.

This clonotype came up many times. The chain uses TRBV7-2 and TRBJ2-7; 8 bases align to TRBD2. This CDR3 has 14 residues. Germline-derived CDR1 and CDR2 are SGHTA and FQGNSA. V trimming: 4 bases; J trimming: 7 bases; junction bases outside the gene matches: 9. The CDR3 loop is CASSSPGLGGEQYF. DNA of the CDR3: TGTGCCAGCAGCTCACCGGGACTAGGTGGTGAGCAGTACTTC.

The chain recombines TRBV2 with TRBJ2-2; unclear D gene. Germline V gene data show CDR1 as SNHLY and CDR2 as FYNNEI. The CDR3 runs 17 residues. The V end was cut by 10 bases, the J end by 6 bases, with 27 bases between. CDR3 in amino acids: CATSESGFVSIAGELFF. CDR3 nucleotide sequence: TGTGCCACTTCGGAGTCAGGATTCGTTTCCATCGCCGGGGAGCTGTTTTTT.

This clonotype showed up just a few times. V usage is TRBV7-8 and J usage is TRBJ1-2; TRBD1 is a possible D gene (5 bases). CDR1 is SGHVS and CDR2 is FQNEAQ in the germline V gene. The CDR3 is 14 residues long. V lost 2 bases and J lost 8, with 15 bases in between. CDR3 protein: CASSLTGFVVGYTF. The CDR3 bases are TGTGCCAGCAGCTTAACAGGTTTCGTCGTAGGCTACACCTTC.

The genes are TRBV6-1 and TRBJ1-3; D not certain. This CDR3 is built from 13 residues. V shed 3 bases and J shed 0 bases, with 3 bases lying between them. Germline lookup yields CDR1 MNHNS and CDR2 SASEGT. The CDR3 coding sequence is TGTGCCAGCAGTGAGGACTCTGGAAACACCATATATTTT. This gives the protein CASSEDSGNTIYF.

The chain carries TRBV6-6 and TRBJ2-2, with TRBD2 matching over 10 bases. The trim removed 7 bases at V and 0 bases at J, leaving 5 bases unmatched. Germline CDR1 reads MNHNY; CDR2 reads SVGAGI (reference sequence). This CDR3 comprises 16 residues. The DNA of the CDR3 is TGTGCCAGCACTAGCGGGAGCGCGGCGAACACCGGGGAGCTGTTTTTT. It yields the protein CASTSGSAANTGELFF.

CDR3 loop: CASSLVPRSEQYF. The CDR3 DNA reads TGTGCCAGCAGCTTGGTGCCCAGGAGCGAGCAGTACTTC. The chain combines TRBV7-2 with TRBJ2-7; no reliable D call. The germline V gene has CDR1 SGHTA and CDR2 FQGNSA. This CDR3 region has 13 residues. V lost 3 bases to trimming and J lost 6 bases, with 12 bases between them.

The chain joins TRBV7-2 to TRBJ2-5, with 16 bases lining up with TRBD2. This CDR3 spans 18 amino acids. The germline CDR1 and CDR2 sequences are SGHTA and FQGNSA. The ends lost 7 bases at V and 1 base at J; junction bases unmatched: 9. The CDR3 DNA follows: TGTGCCAGCACCATGGGACTAGCGGGAGGGGGATCCCAAGAGACCCAGTACTTC. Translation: CASTMGLAGGGSQETQYF.